The sequence of this T cell receptor beta chain was determined in a study of blood T cell repertoires in COVID-19. Study summary: Donors in the United States, Italy and Spain gave samples during acute or convalescent COVID-19. T cells, B-cell-depleted T cells, or PBMCs provided the cDNA or gDNA that served as material.

This clone turned up a few times. There are 17 residues in the CDR3. The V end lost 3 bases, the J end lost 0 bases, and 15 bases lay between the germline ends. Per germline, CDR1 KGHSH and CDR2 LQKENI. Original data processing: Counts of nucleated cells, estimated from reference gene primer amplification, were obtained. The data were produced by immunoSEQ multiplex PCR, yet TCRdb's version contains in-frame clones alone and is incomplete. Clone size and V and J calls were adopted from that table, with D and trimming inferred from the DNA. The sample yields about 200,000 clones, roughly 80% seen once.

The sequence was collected from a woman in her 70s with acute or convalescent COVID-19. Sequenced: peripheral blood. The chain combines TRBV18 with TRBJ2-1, with a tentative D call TRBD2 (7 bases). This CDR3 reads CASSPWAGANSYNEQFF. In DNA, the CDR3 is TGTGCCAGCTCACCTTGGGCGGGGGCAAACTCCTACAATGAGCAGTTCTTC.